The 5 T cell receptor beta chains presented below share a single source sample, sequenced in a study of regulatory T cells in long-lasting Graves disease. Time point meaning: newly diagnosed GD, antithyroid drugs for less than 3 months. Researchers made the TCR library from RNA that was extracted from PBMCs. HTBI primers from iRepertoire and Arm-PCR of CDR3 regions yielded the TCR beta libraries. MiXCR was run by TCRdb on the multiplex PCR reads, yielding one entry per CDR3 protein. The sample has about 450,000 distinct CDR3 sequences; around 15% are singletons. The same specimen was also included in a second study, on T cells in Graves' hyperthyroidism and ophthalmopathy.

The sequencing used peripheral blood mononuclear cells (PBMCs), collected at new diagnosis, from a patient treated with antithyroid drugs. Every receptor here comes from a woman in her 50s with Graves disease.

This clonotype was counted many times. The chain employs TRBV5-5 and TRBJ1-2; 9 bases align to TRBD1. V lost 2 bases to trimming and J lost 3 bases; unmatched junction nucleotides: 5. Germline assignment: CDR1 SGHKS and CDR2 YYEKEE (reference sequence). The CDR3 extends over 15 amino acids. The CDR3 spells CASSFGTGFHYGYTF. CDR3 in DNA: TGTGCCAGCAGCTTCGGGACAGGGTTTCACTATGGCTACACCTTC.

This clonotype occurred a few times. The CDR3 loop reads CASSLDLTSSYEQYF. CDR3 bases: TGTGCCAGCAGTTTAGATTTAACCTCATCCTACGAGCAGTACTTC. The V gene is TRBV27, the J gene TRBJ2-7; D gene unclear. Trimming stripped 2 bases from V and 1 base from J, with 12 bases between. Germline-derived CDR1 and CDR2 are MNHEY and SMNVEV (reference sequence). CDR3 length: 15 residues.

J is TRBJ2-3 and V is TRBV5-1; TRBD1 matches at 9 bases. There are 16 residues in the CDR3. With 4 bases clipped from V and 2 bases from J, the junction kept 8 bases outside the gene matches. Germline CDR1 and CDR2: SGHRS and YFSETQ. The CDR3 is CASSPGQGVHTDTQYF. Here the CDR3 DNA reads TGCGCCAGCAGCCCGGGACAGGGCGTCCACACAGATACGCAGTATTTT.

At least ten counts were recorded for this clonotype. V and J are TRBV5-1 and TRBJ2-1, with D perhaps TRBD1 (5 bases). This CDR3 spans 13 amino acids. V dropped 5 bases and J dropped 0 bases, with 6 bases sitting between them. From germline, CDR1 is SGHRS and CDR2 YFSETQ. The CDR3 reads CASRDTSYNEQFF. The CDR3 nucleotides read TGCGCCAGCAGGGACACCTCCTACAATGAGCAGTTCTTC.

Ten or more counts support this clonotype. As DNA, the CDR3 is TGTGCCATCAGTGCGTTCGGACTAGCGGGAGAGACAAGCACAGATACGCAGTATTTT. As protein: CAISAFGLAGETSTDTQYF. This chain joins TRBV10-3 and TRBJ2-3, with 13 bases lining up with TRBD2. The germline V gene encodes CDR1 ENHRY and CDR2 SYGVKD. CDR3 length: 19 amino acids. V trimming: 4 bases; J trimming: 0 bases; junction bases outside the gene matches: 10.